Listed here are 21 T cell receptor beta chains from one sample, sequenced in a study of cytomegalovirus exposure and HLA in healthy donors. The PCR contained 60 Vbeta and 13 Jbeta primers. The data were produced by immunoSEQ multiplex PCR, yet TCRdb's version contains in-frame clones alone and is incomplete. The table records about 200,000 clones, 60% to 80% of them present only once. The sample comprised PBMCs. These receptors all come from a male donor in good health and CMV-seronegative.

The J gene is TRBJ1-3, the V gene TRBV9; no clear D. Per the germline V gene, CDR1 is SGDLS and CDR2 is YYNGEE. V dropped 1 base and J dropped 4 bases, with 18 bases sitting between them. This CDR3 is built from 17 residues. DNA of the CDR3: TGTGCCAGCAGCGTATCAGTCGCGGGGATCGGCGGAAACACCATATATTTT. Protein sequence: CASSVSVAGIGGNTIYF.

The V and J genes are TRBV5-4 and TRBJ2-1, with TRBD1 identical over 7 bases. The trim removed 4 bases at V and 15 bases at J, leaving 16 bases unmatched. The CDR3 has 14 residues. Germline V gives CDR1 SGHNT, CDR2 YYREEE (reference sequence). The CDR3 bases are TGTGCCAGCAGCCCGGAACCGGACAGGCGGTCAGGGTTCTTC. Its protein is CASSPEPDRRSGFF.

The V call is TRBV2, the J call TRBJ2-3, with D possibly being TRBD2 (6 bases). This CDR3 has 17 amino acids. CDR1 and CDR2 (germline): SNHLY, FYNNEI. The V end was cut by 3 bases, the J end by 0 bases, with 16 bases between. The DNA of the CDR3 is TGTGCCAGCAGTGATGTGGGGGGACCTAGAAGCACAGATACGCAGTATTTT. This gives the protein CASSDVGGPRSTDTQYF.

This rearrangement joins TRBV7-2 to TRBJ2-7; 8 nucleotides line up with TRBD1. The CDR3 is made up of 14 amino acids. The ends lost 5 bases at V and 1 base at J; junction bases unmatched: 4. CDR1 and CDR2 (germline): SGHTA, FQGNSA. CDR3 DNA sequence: TGTGCCAGCAGCCTTGGGACAGGTTCCTACGAGCAGTACTTC. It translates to CASSLGTGSYEQYF.

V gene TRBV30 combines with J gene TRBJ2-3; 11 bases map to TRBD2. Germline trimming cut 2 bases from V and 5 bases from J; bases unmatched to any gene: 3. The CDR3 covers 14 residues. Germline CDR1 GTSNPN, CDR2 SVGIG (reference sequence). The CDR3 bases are TGTGCCTGGAGTTTTGGACTAGCGGGAGATACGCAGTATTTT. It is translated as CAWSFGLAGDTQYF. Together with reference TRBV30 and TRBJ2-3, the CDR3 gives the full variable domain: SQTIHQWPATLVQPVGSPLSLECTVEGTSNPNLYWYRQAAGRGLQLLFYSVGIGQISSEVPQNLSASRPQDRQFILSSKKLLLSDSGFYLCAWSFGLAGDTQYFGPGTRLTVL.

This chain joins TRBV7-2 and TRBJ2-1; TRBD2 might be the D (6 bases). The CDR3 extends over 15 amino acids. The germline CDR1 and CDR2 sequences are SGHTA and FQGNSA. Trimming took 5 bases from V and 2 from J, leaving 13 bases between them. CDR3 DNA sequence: TGTGCCAGCAGCCCCGGGGTAGCGGCCTACAATGAGCAGTTCTTC. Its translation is CASSPGVAAYNEQFF.

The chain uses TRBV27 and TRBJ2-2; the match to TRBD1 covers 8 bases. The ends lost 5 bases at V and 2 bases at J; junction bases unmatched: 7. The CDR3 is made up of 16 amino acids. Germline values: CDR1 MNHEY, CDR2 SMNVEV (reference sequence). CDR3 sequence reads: CASSQTGVVNTGELFF. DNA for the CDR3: TGTGCCAGCAGTCAGACAGGGGTCGTAAACACCGGGGAGCTGTTTTTT.

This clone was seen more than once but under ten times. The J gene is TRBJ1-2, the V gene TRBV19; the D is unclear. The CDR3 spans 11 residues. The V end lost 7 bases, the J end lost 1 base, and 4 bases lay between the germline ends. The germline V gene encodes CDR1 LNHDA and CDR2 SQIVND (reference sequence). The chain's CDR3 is CASTHNYGYTF. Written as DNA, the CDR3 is TGTGCCAGTACCCATAACTATGGCTACACCTTC. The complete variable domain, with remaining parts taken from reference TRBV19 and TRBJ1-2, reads DGGITQSPKYLFRKEGQNVTLSCEQNLNHDAMYWYRQDPGQGLRLIYYSQIVNDFQKGDIAEGYSVSREKKESFPLTVTSAQKNPTAFYLCASTHNYGYTFGSGTRLTVV.

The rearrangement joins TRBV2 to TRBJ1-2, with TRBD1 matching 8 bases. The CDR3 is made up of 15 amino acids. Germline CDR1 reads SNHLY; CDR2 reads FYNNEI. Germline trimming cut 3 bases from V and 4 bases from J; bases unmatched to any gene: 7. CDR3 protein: CASSDRGRSFYGYTF. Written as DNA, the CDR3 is TGTGCCAGCAGTGACAGGGGGCGGTCGTTCTATGGCTACACCTTC.

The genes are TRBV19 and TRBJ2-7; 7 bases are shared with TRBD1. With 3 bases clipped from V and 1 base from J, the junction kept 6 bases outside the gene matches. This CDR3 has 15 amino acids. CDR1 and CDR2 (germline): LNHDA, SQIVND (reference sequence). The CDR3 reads CASSIDRASSYEQYF. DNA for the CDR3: TGTGCCAGTAGTATTGACAGGGCCTCTTCCTACGAGCAGTACTTC.

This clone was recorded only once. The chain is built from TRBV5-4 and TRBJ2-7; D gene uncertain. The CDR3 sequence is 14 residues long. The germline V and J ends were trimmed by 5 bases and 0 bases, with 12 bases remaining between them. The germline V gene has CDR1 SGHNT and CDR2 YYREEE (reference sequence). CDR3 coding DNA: TGTGCCAGCAGGGTTGACTCAGCCTCCTACGAGCAGTACTTC. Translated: CASRVDSASYEQYF.

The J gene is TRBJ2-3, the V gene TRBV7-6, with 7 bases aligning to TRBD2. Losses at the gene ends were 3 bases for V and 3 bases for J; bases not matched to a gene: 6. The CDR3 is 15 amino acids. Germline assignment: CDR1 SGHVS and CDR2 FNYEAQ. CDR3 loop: CASSFGGSGTDTQYF. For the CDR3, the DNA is TGTGCCAGCAGCTTTGGCGGGAGTGGAACAGATACGCAGTATTTT.

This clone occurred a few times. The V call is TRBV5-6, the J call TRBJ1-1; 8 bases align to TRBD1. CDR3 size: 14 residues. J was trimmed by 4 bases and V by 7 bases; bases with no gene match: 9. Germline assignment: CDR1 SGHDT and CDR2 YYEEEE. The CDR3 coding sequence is TGTGCCAGCGTGCAGGGGGCTAAGGGCACTGAAGCTTTCTTT. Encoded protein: CASVQGAKGTEAFF.

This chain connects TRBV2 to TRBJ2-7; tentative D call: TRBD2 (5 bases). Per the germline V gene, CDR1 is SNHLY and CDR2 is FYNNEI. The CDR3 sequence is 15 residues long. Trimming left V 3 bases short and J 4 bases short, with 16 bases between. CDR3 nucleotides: TGTGCCAGCAGTGAGGTTCGGTCGGGATATTACGAGCAGTACTTC. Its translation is CASSEVRSGYYEQYF.

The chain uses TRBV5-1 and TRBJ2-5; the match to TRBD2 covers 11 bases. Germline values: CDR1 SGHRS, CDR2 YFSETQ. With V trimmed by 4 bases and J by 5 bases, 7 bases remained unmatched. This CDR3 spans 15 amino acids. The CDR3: CASSLAGGWVETQYF. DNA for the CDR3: TGCGCCAGCAGCCTAGCGGGAGGATGGGTTGAGACCCAGTACTTC.

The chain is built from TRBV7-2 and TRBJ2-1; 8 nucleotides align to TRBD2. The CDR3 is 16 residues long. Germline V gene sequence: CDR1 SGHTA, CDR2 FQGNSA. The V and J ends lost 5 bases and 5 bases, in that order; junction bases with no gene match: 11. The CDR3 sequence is CASSLLPGTRDNEQFF. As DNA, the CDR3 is TGTGCCAGCAGCCTATTACCCGGGACTAGAGACAATGAGCAGTTCTTC.

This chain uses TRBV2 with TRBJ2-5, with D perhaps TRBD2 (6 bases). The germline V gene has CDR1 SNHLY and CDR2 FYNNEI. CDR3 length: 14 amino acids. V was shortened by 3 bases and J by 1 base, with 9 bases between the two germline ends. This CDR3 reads CASSESGGQETQYF. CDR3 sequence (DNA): TGTGCCAGCAGTGAGTCCGGGGGCCAAGAGACCCAGTACTTC.

CDR3 DNA: TGCGCCAGCAGCCAAGTACTGTCCGGGGAGCTGTTTTTT. This gives the protein CASSQVLSGELFF. The rearrangement links TRBV4-1 to TRBJ2-2, with D unresolved. The V end lost 1 base, the J end lost 6 bases, and 6 bases lay between the germline ends. Germline V lookup: CDR1 MGHRA, CDR2 YSYEKL. This CDR3 comprises 13 residues.

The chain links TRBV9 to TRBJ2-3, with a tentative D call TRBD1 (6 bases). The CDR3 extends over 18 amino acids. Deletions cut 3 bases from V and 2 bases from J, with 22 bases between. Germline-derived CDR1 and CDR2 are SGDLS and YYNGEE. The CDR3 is CASSGGGGQMFLTDTQYF. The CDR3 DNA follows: TGTGCCAGCAGCGGAGGGGGTGGACAGATGTTTCTCACAGATACGCAGTATTTT.

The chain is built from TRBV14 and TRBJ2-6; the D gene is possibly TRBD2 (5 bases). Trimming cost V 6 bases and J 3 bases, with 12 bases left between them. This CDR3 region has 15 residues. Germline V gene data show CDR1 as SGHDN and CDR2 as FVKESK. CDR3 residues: CASRPTGGGANVLTF. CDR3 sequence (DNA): TGTGCCAGCAGACCGACCGGAGGTGGGGCCAACGTCCTGACTTTC.

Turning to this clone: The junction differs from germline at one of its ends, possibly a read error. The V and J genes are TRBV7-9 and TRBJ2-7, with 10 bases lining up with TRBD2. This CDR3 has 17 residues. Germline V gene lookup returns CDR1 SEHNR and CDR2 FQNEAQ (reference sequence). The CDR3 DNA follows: TGTTCCAGCAGCGCGAAAACGATAGCGGGAGGCTCCTACGAGCAGTACTTC. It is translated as CSSSAKTIAGGSYEQYF.